A selection of T cell receptor beta chains follows, all from one sample in a study of blood T cell repertoires in COVID-19. The data were produced by immunoSEQ multiplex PCR, yet TCRdb's version contains in-frame clones alone and is incomplete. The table lists some 68,000 clones, 70% to 85% of them singletons. Material: peripheral blood. Receptors originate from a man between 65 and 79 years old with acute or convalescent COVID-19. Both conserved end residues are part of each CDR3. Each record gives: D gene, clone size, J gene, V gene, CDR3 protein, CDR3 DNA. D genes are given only for firm matches. Clone size appears in some rows only: once, few, many, or a class for an expanded clone.

>TRBD1|-|TRBJ2-2|TRBV19
CASSIAGQGASGELFF
TGTGCCAGTAGTATAGCCGGACAGGGGGCCTCCGGGGAGCTGTTTTTT
>-|-|TRBJ2-3|TRBV2
CASIRQATDTQYF
TGTGCCAGCATCAGACAGGCGACAGATACGCAGTATTTT
>-|-|TRBJ2-3|TRBV11-1
CASSLGRATDTQYF
TGTGCCAGCAGCTTAGGGCGGGCCACAGATACGCAGTATTTT
>TRBD2|-|TRBJ2-5|TRBV7-2
CASSPGLAGGRETQYF
TGTGCCAGCAGCCCAGGACTAGCGGGAGGCAGAGAGACCCAGTACTTC
>TRBD1|-|TRBJ1-2|TRBV28
CASSFAGQGHGYGYTF
TGTGCCAGCAGTTTCGCCGGACAGGGCCATGGCTATGGCTACACCTTC
>TRBD2|-|TRBJ2-7|TRBV6-1
CASSDPGLAYEQYF
TGTGCCAGCAGTGATCCGGGACTAGCCTACGAGCAGTACTTC
>-|-|TRBJ1-2|TRBV2
CASSEGGLGFGYTF
TGTGCCAGCAGTGAAGGAGGCCTCGGGTTCGGCTACACCTTC
>-|-|TRBJ1-2|TRBV5-1
CASSLDQVGGYTF
TGCGCCAGCAGCTTGGATCAGGTTGGGGGCTACACCTTC
>TRBD1|-|TRBJ1-2|TRBV28
CASSSSGQGFKDGYTF
TGTGCCAGCAGTTCCTCGGGACAGGGGTTCAAGGATGGCTACACCTTC
>TRBD2|-|TRBJ2-1|TRBV7-2
CASSFGSGRANEQFF
TGTGCCAGCAGCTTCGGTAGCGGGAGAGCCAATGAGCAGTTCTTC
>TRBD2|once|TRBJ2-7|TRBV5-4
CASSVYLAGGHEQYF
TGTGCCAGCAGCGTGTATCTAGCGGGAGGACACGAGCAGTACTTC
>-|-|TRBJ2-6|TRBV9
CASSPVQAGANVLTF
TGTGCCAGCAGCCCCGTTCAGGCTGGGGCCAACGTCCTGACTTTC
>TRBD1|-|TRBJ2-5|TRBV9
CASSPGQGRSETQYF
TGTGCCAGCAGCCCAGGACAGGGACGGTCTGAGACCCAGTACTTC
>-|-|TRBJ1-2|TRBV4-2
CASSQAGNYGYTF
TGTGCCAGCAGCCAAGCAGGAAACTATGGCTACACCTTC
>TRBD2|-|TRBJ2-3|TRBV10-3
CAIGGLGVTDTQYF
TGTGCCATCGGGGGACTAGGAGTCACAGATACGCAGTATTTT
>TRBD2|-|TRBJ2-1|TRBV7-2
CASSSQTSGRGDEQFF
TGTGCCAGCAGCTCTCAGACTAGCGGGAGAGGGGATGAGCAGTTCTTC
>TRBD1|-|TRBJ1-1|TRBV18
CASSLQGAYTEAFF
TGTGCCAGCTCCCTACAGGGGGCATACACTGAAGCTTTCTTT
>TRBD2|-|TRBJ2-1|TRBV27
CASSPLAGGFNEQFF
TGTGCCAGCAGTCCTCTAGCGGGAGGGTTCAATGAGCAGTTCTTC
>-|-|TRBJ1-5|TRBV6-6
CASSYSEAGSNQPQHF
TGTGCCAGCAGTTACTCGGAGGCGGGGTCAAATCAGCCCCAGCATTTT
>TRBD1|-|TRBJ1-2|TRBV7-2
CASSLPPGTGYGYTF
TGTGCCAGCAGCTTACCCCCCGGGACAGGGTATGGCTACACCTTC
>TRBD2|-|TRBJ2-2|TRBV2
CASSVGLAGGPVRYPGELFF
TGTGCCAGCAGTGTCGGACTAGCGGGAGGGCCGGTTAGGTACCCCGGGGAGCTGTTTTTT
>-|-|TRBJ2-5|TRBV11-2
CASSSNSQETQYF
TGTGCCAGCAGCTCGAACAGCCAAGAGACCCAGTACTTC
>-|-|TRBJ2-5|TRBV19
CASSTQRLVGETQYF
TGTGCCAGTAGTACCCAAAGACTAGTGGGTGAGACCCAGTACTTC
>-|-|TRBJ2-2|TRBV11-2
CASSYISSNTGELFF
TGTGCCAGCAGCTACATTTCGTCGAACACCGGGGAGCTGTTTTTT
>-|-|TRBJ1-4|TRBV4-2
CASSQDTGSPEKLFF
TGTGCCAGCAGCCAAGATACCGGGTCCCCTGAAAAACTGTTTTTT
>TRBD1|-|TRBJ1-1|TRBV12-3/TRBV12-4
CASSPRGHTEAFF
TGTGCCAGCAGTCCCAGGGGGCACACTGAAGCTTTCTTT
>TRBD1|-|TRBJ1-6|TRBV19
CASSTHDRGRNSPLHF
TGTGCCAGTAGTACACACGACAGGGGGCGAAATTCACCCCTCCACTTT
>TRBD1|-|TRBJ2-4|TRBV9
CASSAGTGEIQYF
TGTGCCAGCAGCGCAGGGACAGGGGAAATTCAGTACTTC
>-|-|TRBJ2-7|TRBV15
CATSRVRGSFPSYEQYF
TGTGCCACCAGCAGAGTCCGGGGGAGTTTTCCCTCCTACGAGCAGTACTTC
>-|-|TRBJ1-4|TRBV21-1
CASSKDAAAITTNEKLFF
TGTGCCAGCAGCAAAGATGCGGCAGCTATTACAACTAATGAAAAACTGTTTTTT
>TRBD1|-|TRBJ1-1|TRBV10-3
CAINQGQYTEAFF
TGTGCCATCAATCAGGGACAGTACACTGAAGCTTTCTTT
>-|-|TRBJ2-3|TRBV9
CASGTEGLATDTQYF
TGTGCCAGCGGAACGGAGGGTTTAGCGACAGATACGCAGTATTTT
>TRBD1|-|TRBJ1-1|TRBV2
CASGRQGASTEAFF
TGTGCCAGCGGCCGACAGGGGGCATCGACTGAAGCTTTCTTT
>-|-|TRBJ1-1|TRBV7-9
CASSLPVKEAFF
TGTGCCAGCAGCCTCCCAGTTAAAGAAGCTTTCTTT
>-|-|TRBJ2-2|TRBV7-3
CASSLGGLADIIAGELFF
TGTGCCAGCAGCTTGGGGGGGCTTGCCGATATAATCGCCGGGGAGCTGTTTTTT
>TRBD2|-|TRBJ2-3|TRBV5-1
CASSSTSGSRTDTQYF
TGCGCCAGCAGCTCCACTAGCGGTAGTAGAACAGATACGCAGTATTTT
>-|-|TRBJ2-5|TRBV11-1
CASSLVAFGAQYF
TGTGCCAGCAGCTTAGTTGCCTTCGGGGCCCAGTACTTC
>TRBD1|-|TRBJ2-5|TRBV5-1
CASSFLDRGETQYF
TGCGCCAGCAGCTTCTTGGACAGGGGAGAGACCCAGTACTTC
>-|few|TRBJ1-1|TRBV10-1
CASSGVGKAFF
TGCGCCAGCAGTGGGGTCGGGAAAGCTTTCTTT
>TRBD2|once|TRBJ2-1|TRBV6-5
CASNTAGGPSEQFF
TGTGCCAGCAACACGGCGGGAGGGCCAAGTGAGCAGTTCTTC
>-|-|TRBJ1-5|TRBV3-1/TRBV3-2
CASRQGDQPQHF
TGTGCCAGCAGACAGGGCGATCAGCCCCAGCATTTT
>-|-|TRBJ2-2|TRBV9
CASSGYRADTGELFF
TGTGCCAGCAGCGGCTACAGGGCTGACACCGGGGAGCTGTTTTTT
>-|few|TRBJ1-2|TRBV12-5
CASGSGLSGYTF
TGTGCTAGTGGTTCAGGGTTGAGCGGCTACACCTTC
>TRBD2|-|TRBJ2-3|TRBV5-1
CASSPTSGRRTDTQYF
TGCGCCAGCAGTCCTACTAGCGGGAGACGCACAGATACGCAGTATTTT
>-|few|TRBJ1-1|TRBV7-3
CASSLSRVNTEAFF
TGTGCCAGCAGCTTAAGCAGGGTAAACACTGAAGCTTTCTTT